The following is a T cell receptor beta chain sequence with its context. Its cognate antigen is unknown. Profiling that covered TCR beta VDJ and CDR3 relied on genomic DNA as its template. TCRdb independently ran MiXCR on the reads; one entry per CDR3 protein. This table holds under 200,000 distinct CDR3 sequences, around 48% found once. The record originates from a study of CD8+CD57+ T cells in acquired aplastic anemia. Study information: Sorted CD4+ and CD8+ cells gave an average of approximately 3.1 ug of DNA.

Broader study findings: Overlapping CD8+ CDR3 repertoires of patients and controls contained around 31 shared sequences.

By flow cytometry, patients selected for sequencing had shown an expansion of CD8+CD57+ cells. Severe acquired aplastic anemia was present in every patient. All patients were therapy-naive when blood was sampled. V shed 7 bases and J 3 bases; nucleotides not matched to a gene: 9. The CDR3 length is 13 residues. CDR1 and CDR2 (germline): SQVTM, ANQGSEA. Sequenced: sorted CD4+, CD8+, or CD8+CD57+ T cells (not recorded which) from PBMCs. The TCR sequence derives from a human donor with aplastic anemia. This sequence joins TRBV29-1 and TRBJ2-7, with 7 bases that match TRBD1. CDR3 nucleotide sequence: TGCAGCGGAAGACAGGGATTGGGCTACGAGCAGTACTTC. Protein sequence: CSGRQGLGYEQYF.